This TCR beta chain came from a study of T-cell reconstitution after alpha-beta-depleted transplantation in children. As it was prepared, the TCRbeta library received unique molecular identifiers. One entry per CDR3 protein results from TCRdb running MiXCR on the PCR reads. The sample lists about 610,000 distinct CDR3 sequences, about 10% occurring once. The sample was PBMCs from the stem cell graft donor, taken from the stem cell graft. The receptor was derived from a human donor who donated a stem cell graft to a child with acute myeloid leukemia.

This CDR3 reads CASILIGTPNTGELFF. In DNA, the CDR3 is TGTGCCAGCATCCTCATCGGGACCCCGAACACCGGGGAGCTGTTTTTT. V usage is TRBV7-2 and J usage is TRBJ2-2, with D possibly called TRBD1 or TRBD2 (5 bases each). Trimming removed 7 bases at V and 0 bases at J, with 15 bases between. The CDR3 runs 16 residues. Germline CDR1 is SGHTA and CDR2 is FQGNSA.